This record looks at one T cell receptor (beta chain) sequence and its context. This sample was taken from a study of T-cell reconstitution after alpha-beta-depleted transplantation in children. Unique molecular identifiers tagged the TCRbeta library. TCRdb redid the calling of the PCR reads with MiXCR, one entry per CDR3 protein. The sample yields 450,000 to 700,000 distinct CDR3 sequences, over 25% seen once. V lost 4 bases to trimming and J lost 6 bases, with 8 bases between them. The germline V gene encodes CDR1 SGHRS and CDR2 YFSETQ. The CDR3 covers 12 residues. This sequence was found in a boy less than two years old with Wiskott-Aldrich syndrome, due to receive a stem cell transplant. Sequenced here: PBMCs, sampled before TCRalphabeta/CD19-depleted stem cell transplant. The chain combines TRBV5-1 with TRBJ2-1; D is possibly TRBD2 (6 bases). This CDR3 is CASSQTSNEQFF. The CDR3 DNA reads TGCGCCAGCAGCCAGACTAGCAATGAGCAGTTCTTC.